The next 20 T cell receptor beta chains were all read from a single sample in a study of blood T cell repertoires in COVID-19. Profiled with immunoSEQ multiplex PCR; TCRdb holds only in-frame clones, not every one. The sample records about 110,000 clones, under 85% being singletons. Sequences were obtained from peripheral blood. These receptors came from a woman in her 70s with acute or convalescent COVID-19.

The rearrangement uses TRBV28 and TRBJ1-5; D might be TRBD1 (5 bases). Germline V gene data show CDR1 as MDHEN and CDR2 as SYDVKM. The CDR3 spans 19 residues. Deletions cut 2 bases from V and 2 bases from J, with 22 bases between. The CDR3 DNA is TGTGCCAGCAGTTTAATCGGACGGGGGATTTTTAATGGCAATCAGCCCCAGCATTTT. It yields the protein CASSLIGRGIFNGNQPQHF.

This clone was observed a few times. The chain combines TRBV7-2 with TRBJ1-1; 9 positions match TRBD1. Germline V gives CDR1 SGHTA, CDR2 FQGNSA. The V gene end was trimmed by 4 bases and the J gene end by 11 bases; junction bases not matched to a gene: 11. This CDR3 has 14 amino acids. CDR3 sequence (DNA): TGTGCCAGCAGCTCACAGGGGGCCCTATCTACCGCTTTCTTT. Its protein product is CASSSQGALSTAFF.

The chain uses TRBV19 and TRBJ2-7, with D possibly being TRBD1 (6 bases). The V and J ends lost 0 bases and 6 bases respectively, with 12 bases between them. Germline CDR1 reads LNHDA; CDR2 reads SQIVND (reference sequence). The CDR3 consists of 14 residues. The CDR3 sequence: CASSIDLGAAEQYF. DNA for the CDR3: TGTGCCAGTAGTATAGATTTGGGGGCAGCCGAGCAGTACTTC.

CDR3 loop: CSVVDRENQPQHF. CDR3 nucleotides: TGCAGCGTTGTTGACAGGGAGAATCAGCCCCAGCATTTT. V gene TRBV29-1 combines with J gene TRBJ1-5, with TRBD1 identical over 7 bases. Trimming took 4 bases from V and 4 from J; bases not matched to a gene: 4. CDR1 and CDR2 from the germline V gene are SQVTM and ANQGSEA. The CDR3 runs to 13 residues.

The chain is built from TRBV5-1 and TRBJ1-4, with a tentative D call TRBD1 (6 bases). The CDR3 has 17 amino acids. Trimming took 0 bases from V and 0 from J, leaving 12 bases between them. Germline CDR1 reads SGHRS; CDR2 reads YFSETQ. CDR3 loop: CASSLGGPVATNEKLFF. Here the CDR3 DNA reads TGCGCCAGCAGCTTGGGGGGGCCCGTTGCAACTAATGAAAAACTGTTTTTT.

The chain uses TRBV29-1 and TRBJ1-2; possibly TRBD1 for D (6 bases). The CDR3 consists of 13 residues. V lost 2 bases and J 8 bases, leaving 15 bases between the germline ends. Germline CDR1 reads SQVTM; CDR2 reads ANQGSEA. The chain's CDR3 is CSVETYRVVGYTF. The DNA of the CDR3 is TGCAGCGTTGAAACATACAGGGTTGTCGGCTACACCTTC.

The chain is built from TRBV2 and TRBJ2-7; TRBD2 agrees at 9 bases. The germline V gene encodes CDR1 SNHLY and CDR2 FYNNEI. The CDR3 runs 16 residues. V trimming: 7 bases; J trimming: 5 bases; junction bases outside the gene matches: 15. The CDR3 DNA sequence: TGTGCCAGCAATAAAGGGGCTAGCGGGGCTCGGGACGAGCAGTACTTC. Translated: CASNKGASGARDEQYF.

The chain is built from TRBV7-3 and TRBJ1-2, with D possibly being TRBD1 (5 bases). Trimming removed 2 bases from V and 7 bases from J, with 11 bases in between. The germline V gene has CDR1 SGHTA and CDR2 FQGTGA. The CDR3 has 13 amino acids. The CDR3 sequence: CASSLPGESGYTF. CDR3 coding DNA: TGTGCCAGCAGCTTACCGGGGGAGAGTGGCTACACCTTC.

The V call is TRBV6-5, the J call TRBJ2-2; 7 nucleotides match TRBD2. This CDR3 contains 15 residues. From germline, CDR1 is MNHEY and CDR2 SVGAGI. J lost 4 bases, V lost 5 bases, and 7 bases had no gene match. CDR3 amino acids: CASSPWRETTGELFF. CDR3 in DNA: TGTGCCAGCAGTCCTTGGCGGGAGACCACCGGGGAGCTGTTTTTT.

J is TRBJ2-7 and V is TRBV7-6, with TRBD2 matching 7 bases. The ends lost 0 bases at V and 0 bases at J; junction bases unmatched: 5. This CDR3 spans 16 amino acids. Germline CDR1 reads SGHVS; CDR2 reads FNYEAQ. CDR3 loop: CASSLAEASGSYEQYV. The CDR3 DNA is TGTGCCAGCAGCTTAGCGGAAGCTAGCGGCTCCTACGAGCAGTACGTC.

The DNA of the CDR3 is TGTGCCAGCAGCTTAGCTCGGGACAGCGAGCAGTACGTC. Translated: CASSLARDSEQYV. The rearrangement joins TRBV7-2 to TRBJ2-7, with 7 bases lining up with TRBD1. This CDR3 comprises 13 residues. Germline CDR1 SGHTA, CDR2 FQGNSA. Trimming removed 0 bases from V and 6 bases from J; junction bases left unmatched: 2.

The CDR3 here is CASSRTSGSSSLVNEQFF. The CDR3 coding sequence is TGTGCCAGCAGCAGGACTAGCGGGAGTTCAAGTTTAGTTAATGAGCAGTTCTTC. This chain connects TRBV7-9 to TRBJ2-1, with 13 bases aligning to TRBD2. V gave up 5 bases and J gave up 7 bases; unmatched junction bases: 14. The CDR3 consists of 18 residues. Germline V gives CDR1 SEHNR, CDR2 FQNEAQ (reference sequence).

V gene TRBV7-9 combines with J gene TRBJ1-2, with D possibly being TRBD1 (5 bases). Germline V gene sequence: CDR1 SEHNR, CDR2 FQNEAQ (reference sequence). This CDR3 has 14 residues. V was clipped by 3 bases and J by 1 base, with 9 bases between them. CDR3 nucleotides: TGTGCCAGCAGCTTTGTAGGGGTTAACTATGGCTACACCTTC. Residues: CASSFVGVNYGYTF.

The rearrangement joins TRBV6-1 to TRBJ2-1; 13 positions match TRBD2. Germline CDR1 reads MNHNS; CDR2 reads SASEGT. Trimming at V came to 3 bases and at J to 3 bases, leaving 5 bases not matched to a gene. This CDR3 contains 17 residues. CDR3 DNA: TGTGCCAGCAGTGATGGGTGGACTAGCGGGGGCTACAATGAGCAGTTCTTC. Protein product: CASSDGWTSGGYNEQFF.

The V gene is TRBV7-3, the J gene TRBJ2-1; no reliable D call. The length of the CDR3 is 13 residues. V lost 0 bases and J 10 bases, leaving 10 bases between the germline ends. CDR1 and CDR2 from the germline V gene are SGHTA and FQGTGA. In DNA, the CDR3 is TGTGCCAGCAGCTTAACGTTGAGCGACGAGCAGTTCTTC. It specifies CASSLTLSDEQFF.

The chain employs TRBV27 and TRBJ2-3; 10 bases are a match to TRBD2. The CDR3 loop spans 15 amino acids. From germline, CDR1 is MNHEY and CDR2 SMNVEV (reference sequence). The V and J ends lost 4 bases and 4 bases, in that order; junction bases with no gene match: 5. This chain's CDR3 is CASSYQRGGPDTQYF. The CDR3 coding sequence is TGTGCCAGCAGTTACCAGCGGGGGGGGCCAGATACGCAGTATTTT.

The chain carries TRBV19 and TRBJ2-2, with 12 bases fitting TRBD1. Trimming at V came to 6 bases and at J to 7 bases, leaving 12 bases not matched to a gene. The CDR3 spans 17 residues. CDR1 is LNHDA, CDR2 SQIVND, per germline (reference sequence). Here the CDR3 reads CASSPPGQGARNGELFF. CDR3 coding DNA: TGTGCCAGTAGCCCTCCGGGACAGGGGGCGCGGAACGGGGAGCTGTTTTTT.

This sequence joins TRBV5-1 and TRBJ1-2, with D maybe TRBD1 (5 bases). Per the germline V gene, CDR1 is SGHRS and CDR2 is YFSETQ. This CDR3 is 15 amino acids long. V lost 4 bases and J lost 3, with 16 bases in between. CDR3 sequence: CASSLGTSGYYGYTF. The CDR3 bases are TGCGCCAGCAGCCTCGGGACTTCGGGTTACTATGGCTACACCTTC.

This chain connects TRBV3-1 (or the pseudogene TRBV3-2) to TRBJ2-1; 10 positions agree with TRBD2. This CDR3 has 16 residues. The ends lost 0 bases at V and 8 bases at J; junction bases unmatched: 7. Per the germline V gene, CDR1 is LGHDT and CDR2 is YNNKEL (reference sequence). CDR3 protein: CASSQDPAGGMDEQFF. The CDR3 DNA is TGTGCCAGCAGCCAAGATCCAGCGGGAGGGATGGATGAGCAGTTCTTC.

CDR3: CASSLGLPSGGNNEQFF. CDR3 coding DNA: TGTGCCAGCAGCTTGGGCCTTCCTAGCGGGGGGAACAATGAGCAGTTCTTC. The chain joins TRBV5-4 to TRBJ2-1; 11 bases map to TRBD2. CDR3 length: 17 amino acids. Germline CDR1 is SGHNT and CDR2 is YYREEE (reference sequence). J lost 5 bases, V lost 0 bases, and 7 bases had no gene match.